These T cell receptor beta chains were read from a single sample in a study of T cell responses to AZD1222 COVID-19 vaccine. Clones were read by immunoSEQ multiplex PCR, and TCRdb kept only the in-frame ones, dropping some. The sample yields some 120,000 clones, approximately 90% seen once. Sequencing used peripheral blood, obtained on day 0 of AZD1222 vaccination. The receptors originated from an adult in good health. CDR3s include the opening cysteine and the closing phenylalanine or tryptophan. Each record gives: V gene, clone size, J gene, D gene, CDR3 protein, CDR3 DNA. A D gene is named only where the DNA matches it firmly. Clone sizes are given selectively: once, few, many, or a class where the clone is expanded.

>TRBV10-3|-|TRBJ2-5|TRBD1
CAISERGQKETQYF
TGTGCCATCAGTGAAAGGGGACAGAAAGAGACCCAGTACTTC
>TRBV3-1/TRBV3-2|-|TRBJ1-5|TRBD1
CASSPQGTTEPQHF
TGTGCCAGCAGCCCACAGGGGACAACGGAGCCCCAGCATTTT
>TRBV5-4|-|TRBJ2-7|TRBD2
CASSTRTSGTTYEQYF
TGTGCCAGCAGCACACGGACTAGCGGGACGACCTACGAGCAGTACTTC
>TRBV9|-|TRBJ2-5|-
CASSPVLGETQYF
TGTGCCAGCAGCCCTGTTTTGGGAGAGACCCAGTACTTC
>TRBV4-2|-|TRBJ2-5|TRBD2
CASSLRTSGAKETQYF
TGTGCCAGCAGCCTTCGGACTAGCGGGGCAAAAGAGACCCAGTACTTC
>TRBV2|-|TRBJ2-7|TRBD2
CASRGGAGQFTYEQYF
TGTGCCAGCAGGGGAGGGGCAGGCCAATTTACCTACGAGCAGTACTTC
>TRBV25-1|-|TRBJ2-7|-
CASSGSGRGSSYEQYF
TGTGCCAGCAGTGGTTCGGGAAGGGGCAGCTCCTACGAGCAGTACTTC
>TRBV18|-|TRBJ2-7|TRBD1
CASSIGQVSSYEQYF
TGTGCCAGCTCAATCGGACAGGTCTCTTCCTACGAGCAGTACTTC
>TRBV14|few|TRBJ1-5|-
CASSQGLGQPQHF
TGTGCCAGCAGCCAGGGATTGGGGCAGCCCCAGCATTTT
>TRBV7-2|-|TRBJ2-5|TRBD1
CASSFGTGVLETQYF
TGTGCCAGCAGCTTTGGGACAGGGGTTCTGGAGACCCAGTACTTC
>TRBV28|-|TRBJ2-7|-
CASSLGQGLDEQYF
TGTGCCAGCAGTTTAGGGCAGGGGCTCGACGAGCAGTACTTC
>TRBV18|-|TRBJ2-7|TRBD1
CASSPPDRVYEQYF
TGTGCCAGCTCACCACCGGACAGGGTTTACGAGCAGTACTTC
>TRBV5-6|-|TRBJ2-7|-
CASSLGSDYEQYF
TGTGCCAGCAGCTTGGGTAGCGACTACGAGCAGTACTTC
>TRBV6-4|-|TRBJ1-2|TRBD1
CASSVDRGNYGYTF
TGTGCCAGCAGTGTAGACAGGGGTAACTATGGCTACACCTTC
>TRBV19|-|TRBJ2-7|TRBD1
CASSSSDRTLYEQYF
TGTGCCAGTAGTTCTTCGGACAGGACCCTCTACGAGCAGTACTTC
>TRBV4-3|-|TRBJ2-7|TRBD2
CASSQDGGLAGAYEQYF
TGCGCCAGCAGCCAAGATGGGGGACTAGCGGGGGCCTACGAGCAGTACTTC
>TRBV10-2|-|TRBJ2-2|TRBD2
CASWGGRTGELFF
TGCGCCAGCTGGGGAGGGCGAACCGGGGAGCTGTTTTTT
>TRBV4-3|-|TRBJ2-2|TRBD2
CASSLSGGSNTGELFF
TGCGCCAGCAGCCTTAGCGGGGGTTCGAACACCGGGGAGCTGTTTTTT
>TRBV5-1|once|TRBJ1-3|-
CASSLAGAGNTIYF
TGCGCCAGCAGCTTGGCCGGAGCAGGAAACACCATATATTTT
>TRBV6-2/TRBV6-3|-|TRBJ1-2|-
CASSYARVPPTNYGYTF
TGTGCCAGCAGTTACGCCAGGGTGCCTCCAACTAACTATGGCTACACCTTC
>TRBV11-2|-|TRBJ2-7|-
CASSSSSPTGPFSYEQYF
TGTGCCAGCAGCTCGTCAAGTCCGACAGGTCCTTTTTCCTACGAGCAGTACTTC
>TRBV12-3/TRBV12-4|-|TRBJ1-2|TRBD1
CASSPKGAYGYTF
TGTGCCAGCAGCCCCAAGGGGGCCTATGGCTACACCTTC
>TRBV9|-|TRBJ2-5|-
CASSVYGGHQETQYF
TGTGCCAGCAGCGTTTACGGGGGACACCAAGAGACCCAGTACTTC
>TRBV19|-|TRBJ1-1|TRBD1
CASSELGQGKGTEAFF
TGTGCCAGTAGCGAACTGGGACAGGGGAAGGGCACTGAAGCTTTCTTT
>TRBV6-4|-|TRBJ1-2|TRBD1
CASSDTDRGLNGYTF
TGTGCCAGCAGTGATACGGACAGGGGGCTCAACGGCTACACCTTC
>TRBV6-5|-|TRBJ1-2|-
CASSTIGGNYGYTF
TGTGCCAGCAGTACCATTGGGGGGAACTATGGCTACACCTTC